This T cell receptor beta chain was captured by sequencing in a study of CD8 T cells in Susac syndrome. Germline lookup yields CDR1 DFQATT and CDR2 SNEGSKA (reference sequence). Trimming removed 2 bases from V and 0 bases from J, with 17 bases in between. The CDR3 contains 17 residues. Roughly 0.45 to 1 ug RNA was reverse transcribed with random hexamers. Amplification of TCR beta CDR3 spanned 54 Vbeta and 13 Jbeta via immunoSEQ multiplex PCR. TCRdb itself ran the immunoSEQ multiplex PCR reads through MiXCR, one entry per CDR3 protein. The sample contains almost 450,000 distinct CDR3 sequences, around 83% of which appear only once.

Material: CD8+ T cells from PBMCs. The sequence came from a human donor with multiple sclerosis. The rearrangement joins TRBV20-1 to TRBJ2-4; either TRBD1 or TRBD2 may fit D (6 bases each). The CDR3 here is CSARTRGLYGAKNIQYF. The CDR3 DNA reads as TGCAGTGCTAGAACACGGGGGCTTTATGGAGCCAAAAACATTCAGTACTTC.